This is a list of T cell receptor beta chains from one sample in a study of blood T cell repertoires in COVID-19. The data were produced by immunoSEQ multiplex PCR, yet TCRdb's version contains in-frame clones alone and is incomplete. The data show about 110,000 clones, roughly 80% seen once. The specimen sequenced was peripheral blood. The receptors here all came from a woman in her 70s with acute or convalescent COVID-19. The CDR3 runs from the conserved cysteine through the conserved F or W. The D gene is left open where the match is weak. Size values are once, few and many counts, or a class for expanded clones, and some rows have none.

TRBD1 TRBJ2-5 . TRBV7-2 16 TGTGCCAGCAGACCTTATCCGGGCAGGGGGTGGGAGACCCAGTACTTC CASRPYPGRGWETQYF
TRBD1 TRBJ1-4 . TRBV19 15 TGTGCCAGTAGTGTCCCGGGACAGGGTAACGAAAAACTGTTTTTT CASSVPGQGNEKLFF
TRBD1 TRBJ1-4 . TRBV28 17 TGTGCCAGCAATACCAACAGGGGGCGCAGGACTAATGAAAAACTGTTTTTT CASNTNRGRRTNEKLFF
. TRBJ2-7 . TRBV3-1/TRBV3-2 17 TGTGCCAGCAGCCAAGTCCCCGGGGGTCCGGGATCCTACGAGCAGTACTTC CASSQVPGGPGSYEQYF
TRBD1 TRBJ1-2 few TRBV27 14 TGTGCCAGCAGAGGGGACAGGGGCAAATATGGCTACACCTTC CASRGDRGKYGYTF
. TRBJ1-1 . TRBV3-1/TRBV3-2 14 TGTGCCAGCAGCCCGGACAGTGGTGGAACTGAAGCTTTCTTT CASSPDSGGTEAFF
. TRBJ1-5 many TRBV2 14 TGTGCCAGCAGTGCTACAGGGTCAAGTCAGCCCCAGCATTTT CASSATGSSQPQHF
. TRBJ1-6 . TRBV15 16 TGTGCCACCAGCCCGACAGGTATACGGACGAATTCACCCCTCCACTTT CATSPTGIRTNSPLHF
TRBD1 TRBJ1-4 . TRBV15 16 TGTGCCACCAGCACAAAGGTGGACAGGGGTGGGGAAAAACTGTTTTTT CATSTKVDRGGEKLFF
. TRBJ1-1 few TRBV29-1 13 TGCAGCGCAAGACAGTCCAAGAACACTGAAGCTTTCTTT CSARQSKNTEAFF
TRBD1 TRBJ1-1 . TRBV6-5 16 TGTGCCAGCAGTTACTCGAGGACAGGGAGGAGGACTGAAGCTTTCTTT CASSYSRTGRRTEAFF
. TRBJ2-5 . TRBV2 11 TGTGCCAGCAGTGAACGAGAGACCCAGTACTTC CASSERETQYF
TRBD1 TRBJ1-2 . TRBV5-4 14 TGTGCCAGCAGCTTTCCAGGGGGTAACTATGGCTACACCTTC CASSFPGGNYGYTF
. TRBJ1-2 . TRBV2 18 TGTGCCAGCAGTGAATTTTTGAGTGGAGGGAGGAAAAGCTATGGCTACACCTTC CASSEFLSGGRKSYGYTF
TRBD2 TRBJ2-7 . TRBV2 12 TGTGCCAGCAAGGCTAGCGGCTCCGAGCAGTACTTC CASKASGSEQYF
TRBD1 TRBJ2-1 . TRBV5-1 15 TGCGCCAGCAGCTTGGTAGGGGGCCGCTACAATGAGCAGTTCTTC CASSLVGGRYNEQFF
. TRBJ1-1 few TRBV28 13 TGTGCCAGCAGCCGGGGTGTAAGGAATGAAGCTTTCTTT CASSRGVRNEAFF
TRBD2 TRBJ2-5 few TRBV12-5 15 TGTGCTAGTGGTCGGACTAGCGGGGGGTCAGAGACCCAGTACTTC CASGRTSGGSETQYF
TRBD1 TRBJ2-2 few TRBV18 15 TGTGCCAGCTCACCACCGGGCAGGGGGACCGGGGAGCTGTTTTTT CASSPPGRGTGELFF
. TRBJ2-7 . TRBV12-5 13 TGTGCTAGTGGCCAGGACAGTTCCTACGAGCAGTACTTC CASGQDSSYEQYF
. TRBJ1-6 . TRBV6-5 14 TGTGCCAGCAGTCAAACAGGGAATAATTCACCCCTCCACTTT CASSQTGNNSPLHF
. TRBJ1-2 many TRBV15 15 TGTGCCACCAGCAGAGATTCCCAGGGTAGCTATGGCTACACCTTC CATSRDSQGSYGYTF
. TRBJ1-2 . TRBV3-1/TRBV3-2 16 TGTGCCAGCAGCCAAGATTTGGGGGCCCCCTTCTATGGCTACACCTTC CASSQDLGAPFYGYTF
. TRBJ2-2 . TRBV10-2 13 TGCGCCAGTCAGGGATTACTCACCGGGGAGCTGTTTTTT CASQGLLTGELFF
. TRBJ1-1 . TRBV4-1 15 TGCGCCAGCAGCCTCTCAACGGGGAGTTGGACTGAAGCTTTCTTT CASSLSTGSWTEAFF
TRBD1 TRBJ1-5 once TRBV6-5 15 TGTGCCAGCAGGCTAGGACAGGGCAGCAATCAGCCCCAGCATTTT CASRLGQGSNQPQHF
TRBD1 TRBJ1-5 . TRBV10-3 13 TGTGCCATCAGGGGACAGGGCAATCAGCCCCAGCATTTT CAIRGQGNQPQHF
. TRBJ2-3 . TRBV7-9 13 TGTGCCAGCAGCTCCCGACTTGCGGATACGCAGTATTTT CASSSRLADTQYF
. TRBJ2-2 few TRBV30 13 TGTGCCTGGAGTGTGGAGGTGGCCGGGGAGCTGTTTTTT CAWSVEVAGELFF
TRBD1 TRBJ1-5 . TRBV4-1 15 TGCGCCAGCAGCCAGGGGACAGGGGACAATCAGCCCCAGCATTTT CASSQGTGDNQPQHF
. TRBJ1-5 many TRBV30 12 TGTGCCTGGAGTGATCAGAATCAGCCCCAGCATTTT CAWSDQNQPQHF
TRBD1 TRBJ2-7 . TRBV2 14 TGTGCCAGCAGGCTCGGGACAGGGGGCAACGAGCAGTACTTC CASRLGTGGNEQYF
TRBD1 TRBJ1-5 . TRBV19 15 TGTGCCAGTAGTATGAGGGACAGGGACTTGCGGCCCCAGCATTTT CASSMRDRDLRPQHF
TRBD1 TRBJ1-1 . TRBV6-5 13 TGTGCCAGCAGTCGACAGGGCGTATTGAGGGCTTTCTTT CASSRQGVLRAFF
TRBD2 TRBJ2-5 . TRBV11-1 16 TGTGCCAGCAGCGAAAAATCCCCGTTGGGGGGGGAGACCCAGTACTTC CASSEKSPLGGETQYF
. TRBJ1-4 . TRBV5-1 13 TGCGCCAGCAGCTTGGTCCTTAATGAAAAACTGTTTTTT CASSLVLNEKLFF
TRBD1 TRBJ2-5 . TRBV15 15 TGTGCCACCAGCAGAGAGGACAGGGAAGAAGAGACCCAGTACTTC CATSREDREEETQYF
. TRBJ1-4 . TRBV9 17 TGTGCCAGCAGCGTAGGGTCCGCCGCGAGGGGGTATGAAAAACTGTTTTTT CASSVGSAARGYEKLFF
TRBD1 TRBJ1-4 . TRBV4-3 15 TGCGCCAGCAGCCCAGGCAGGGGGTCCGGTGAAAAACTGTTTTTT CASSPGRGSGEKLFF
. TRBJ2-1 . TRBV24-1 14 TGTGCCACCAGTGACGTGAGCTCCTACAATGAGCAGTTCTTC CATSDVSSYNEQFF
. TRBJ2-1 . TRBV19 12 TGTGCCAGTAGTATCGACAAACGTGAGCAGTTCTTC CASSIDKREQFF
TRBD1 TRBJ2-2 . TRBV10-3 18 TGTGCCATCAAAAAGGACAGGGGACCGCGGGGGAGTACCGGGGAGCTGTTTTTT CAIKKDRGPRGSTGELFF
TRBD1 TRBJ2-5 . TRBV7-2 16 TGTGCCAGCAGCACCCGGGACAGGGGGAACCAAGAGACCCAGTACTTC CASSTRDRGNQETQYF
TRBD1 TRBJ1-2 . TRBV7-9 16 TGTGCCAGCAGCTTAGGGGGACAGGCCGCTCCATACGGCTACACCTTC CASSLGGQAAPYGYTF
TRBD2 TRBJ2-3 . TRBV5-5 16 TGTGCCAGCAGCTTGGCAGGGCCCACGGGGGGAGATACGCAGTATTTT CASSLAGPTGGDTQYF
TRBD2 TRBJ2-5 . TRBV7-9 14 TGTGCCAGCAGCTTAGCTAGCGGGGTAGAGACCCAGTACTTC CASSLASGVETQYF
. TRBJ1-6 once TRBV27 12 TGTGCCAGCAAGGTGGGGGGATCACCCCTCCACTTT CASKVGGSPLHF
TRBD2 TRBJ2-2 . TRBV5-4 15 TGTGCCAGCAGCTTGGGGCGGGGGATCACCGGGGAGCTGTTTTTT CASSLGRGITGELFF